A selection of T cell receptor beta chains follows, all from one sample in a study of T cell repertoires in cytomegalovirus infection. TCRdb called the reads again in MiXCR, with one record for every CDR3 protein. Of about 320,000 distinct CDR3 sequences detected, around a tenth appear once; the ten largest clones hold 4.3%. Sequencing was done on a sample of PBMCs. The origin of the receptors is a human donor in good health (CMV status not recorded). Some clones in this sample may be carry-over from other donors' samples. CDR3s include the opening cysteine and the closing phenylalanine or tryptophan. D genes are given only for firm matches. Not every row has a clone size; where given, it reads once, few, many or a size class.

TRBJ1-5,TRBV12-3/TRBV12-4,many,-,TGTGCCAGCAGCACAGGGATGAATCAGCCCCAGCATTTT,CASSTGMNQPQHF
TRBJ2-5,TRBV28,many,-,TGTGCCAGCACTCACGAAGGCGGGACAGGCGTCTCGGGGGGAGAGACCCAGTACTTC,CASTHEGGTGVSGGETQYF
TRBJ1-1,TRBV27,few,TRBD1,TGTGCCAGCAAGAAGAGGTTGGTATCAGGGGGAGGCACTGAAGCTTTCTTT,CASKKRLVSGGGTEAFF
TRBJ2-7,TRBV7-2,many,TRBD2,TGTGCCAGCAGCTTAAGGCGGGAGTCGGGCGAGCAGTACTTC,CASSLRRESGEQYF
TRBJ2-3,TRBV11-3,many,-,TGTGCCAGCAGCTTAGATCCCTCGGGACCAGATACGCAGTATTTT,CASSLDPSGPDTQYF
TRBJ2-3,TRBV18,-,-,TGTGCCAGCTCGGGACTGTACACAGATACGCAGTATTTT,CASSGLYTDTQYF
TRBJ1-2,TRBV28,many,-,TGTGCCGTTGCAACAGGGACCTCTAGGCCCGGCTACACCTTC,CAVATGTSRPGYTF
TRBJ2-7,TRBV12-3/TRBV12-4,few,TRBD2,TGTGCCAGCAGCTCTAGCGGGAAGTGGTACGAGCAGTACTTC,CASSSSGKWYEQYF
TRBJ1-1,TRBV30,few,-,TGTGCCTGGAGTAAATGGGGCCTAGAGAACACTGAAGCTTTCTTT,CAWSKWGLENTEAFF
TRBJ2-7,TRBV14,few,-,TGTGCCAGCAGCCTCACAGGTCCCTACGAGCAGTACTTC,CASSLTGPYEQYF
TRBJ2-1,TRBV6-1,many,TRBD1,TGTGCCAGCACCCGAGGGGGGACAGGGGGCAATGAGCAGTTCTTC,CASTRGGTGGNEQFF
TRBJ2-1,TRBV7-2,many,-,TGTGCCAGCAGCTTAACCTCCCAGAGGTACAATGAGCAGTTCTTC,CASSLTSQRYNEQFF
TRBJ1-6,TRBV19,few,-,TGTGCCAGTAGTATAGGACTATCACCCCTCCACTTT,CASSIGLSPLHF
TRBJ2-7,TRBV7-8,many,TRBD2,TGTGCCAGCAGCATTAGCGGGATGGGGTACGAGCAGTACTTC,CASSISGMGYEQYF
TRBJ1-4,TRBV28,-,-,TGTGCCAGCAGTTCCTCTTGGGGGACAACTAATGAAAAACTGTTTTTT,CASSSSWGTTNEKLFF
TRBJ1-1,TRBV29-1,-,-,TGCAGCGTTGATAGCGGGGGCTTGGGCACTGAAGCTTTCTTT,CSVDSGGLGTEAFF
TRBJ2-3,TRBV7-2,many,-,TGTGCCAGCAGCTTAGCTACGGGACTCCACCGCGCAGATACGCAGTATTTT,CASSLATGLHRADTQYF
TRBJ2-2,TRBV5-1,many,-,TGCGCCAGCAGCCCGGGATCGGAAGGCACCGGGGAGCTGTTTTTT,CASSPGSEGTGELFF
TRBJ2-1,TRBV7-3,many,-,TGTGCCAGCAGCCCTCTAGGGGGGGCTTCCTACAATGAGCAGTTCTTC,CASSPLGGASYNEQFF
TRBJ1-5,TRBV7-2,many,-,TGTGCCAGCAGTCTAAGGGGGGCAACTCATCAGCCCCAGCATTTT,CASSLRGATHQPQHF
TRBJ1-4,TRBV2,-,-,TGTGCCAGCACCTTACTAACAGGCGCCCACAATGAAAAACTGTTTTTT,CASTLLTGAHNEKLFF
TRBJ2-2,TRBV7-9,many,TRBD2,TGTGCCAGCAGCACGACTAGCCCGAACACCGGGGAGCTGTTTTTT,CASSTTSPNTGELFF
TRBJ2-2,TRBV7-3,many,-,TGTGCCAGCAGCTTAATTCCCCCTAAGAGCGGCACCGGGGAGCTGTTTTTT,CASSLIPPKSGTGELFF
TRBJ2-3,TRBV7-2,-,TRBD2,TGTGCCAGCAGCTTAGCCGGGAGGGTTGATACGCAGTATTTT,CASSLAGRVDTQYF
TRBJ2-7,TRBV7-2,few,TRBD2,TGTGCCAGCAGCCCACAAGGACTAGCGGGGCACTACGAGCAGTACTTC,CASSPQGLAGHYEQYF